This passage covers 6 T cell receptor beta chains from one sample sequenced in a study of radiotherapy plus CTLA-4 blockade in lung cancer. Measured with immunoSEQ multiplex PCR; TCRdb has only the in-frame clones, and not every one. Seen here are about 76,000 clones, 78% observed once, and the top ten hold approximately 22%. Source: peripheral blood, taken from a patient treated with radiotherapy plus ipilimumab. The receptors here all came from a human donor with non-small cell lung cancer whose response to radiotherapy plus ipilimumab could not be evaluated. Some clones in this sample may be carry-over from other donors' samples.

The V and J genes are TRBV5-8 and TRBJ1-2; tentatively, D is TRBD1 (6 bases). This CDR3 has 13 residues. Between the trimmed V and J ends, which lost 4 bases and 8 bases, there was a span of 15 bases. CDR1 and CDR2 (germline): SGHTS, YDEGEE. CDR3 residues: CASSSEGVVGYTF. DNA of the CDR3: TGTGCCAGCAGCAGCGAGGGGGTAGTAGGCTACACCTTC. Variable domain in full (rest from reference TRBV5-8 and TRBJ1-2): EAGVTQSPTHLIKTRGQQATLRCSPISGHTSVYWYQQALGLGLQFLLWYDEGEERNRGNFPPRFSGRQFPNYSSELNVNALELEDSALYLCASSSEGVVGYTFGSGTRLTVV.

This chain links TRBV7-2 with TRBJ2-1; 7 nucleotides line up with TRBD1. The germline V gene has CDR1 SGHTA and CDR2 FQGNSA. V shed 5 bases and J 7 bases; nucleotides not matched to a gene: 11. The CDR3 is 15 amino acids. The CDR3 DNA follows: TGTGCCAGCAGCCGTTACCTAACAGGGGCGAATGAGCAGTTCTTC. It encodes CASSRYLTGANEQFF.

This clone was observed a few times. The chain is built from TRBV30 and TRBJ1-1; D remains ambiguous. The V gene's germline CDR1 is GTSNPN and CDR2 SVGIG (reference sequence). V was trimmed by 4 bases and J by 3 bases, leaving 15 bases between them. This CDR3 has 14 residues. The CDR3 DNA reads TGTGCCTGGACCGCTGGACTCTGGGACACTGAAGCTTTCTTT. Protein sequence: CAWTAGLWDTEAFF. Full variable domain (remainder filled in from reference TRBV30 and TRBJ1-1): SQTIHQWPATLVQPVGSPLSLECTVEGTSNPNLYWYRQAAGRGLQLLFYSVGIGQISSEVPQNLSASRPQDRQFILSSKKLLLSDSGFYLCAWTAGLWDTEAFFGQGTRLTVV.

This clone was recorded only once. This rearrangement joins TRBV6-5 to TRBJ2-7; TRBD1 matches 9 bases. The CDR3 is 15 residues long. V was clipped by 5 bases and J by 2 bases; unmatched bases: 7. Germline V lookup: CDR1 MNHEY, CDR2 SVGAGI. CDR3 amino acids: CASSSLGTGPYEQYF. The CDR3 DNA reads TGTGCCAGCAGTAGTTTGGGGACAGGGCCCTACGAGCAGTACTTC.

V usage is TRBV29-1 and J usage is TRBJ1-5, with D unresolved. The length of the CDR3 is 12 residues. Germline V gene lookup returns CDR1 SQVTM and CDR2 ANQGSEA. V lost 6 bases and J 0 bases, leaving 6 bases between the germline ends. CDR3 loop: CSVSDSNQPQHF. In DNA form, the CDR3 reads TGCAGCGTGAGTGATAGCAATCAGCCCCAGCATTTT.

CDR3 region: CASSQAASGAGTDTQYF. As DNA, the CDR3 is TGCGCCAGCAGCCAAGCGGCTAGCGGGGCTGGCACAGATACGCAGTATTTT. The chain couples TRBV4-3 to TRBJ2-3, with 9 nucleotides matching TRBD2. Germline loops: CDR1 LGHNA, CDR2 YSLEER. V dropped 1 base and J dropped 1; count of bases not matched to a gene: 6. The CDR3 contains 17 residues.